The source of this T cell receptor beta chain is a study of neurological immune-mediated disorders. Study as a whole: Secondary progressive disease was present in 3, and relapsing-remitting disease in roughly 30, of the approximately 35 multiple sclerosis patients.

This clonotype was found many times. This CDR3 spans 13 amino acids. The V gene's germline CDR1 is ENHRY and CDR2 SYGVKD. The ends were cut back, 8 bases at V and 2 bases at J, with 10 bases in the middle. The method for making cDNA was 5'RACE, and it used 10-nucleotide random UMIs. Each sequencing run yielded over 170 million TCR-beta sequences from 15-18 subjects. MiXCR, applied by TCRdb to the 5' RACE reads, yields one record per CDR3 protein. The sample holds around 130,000 distinct CDR3 sequences, about 3.2% seen once. The sequence came from a woman under 40 with multiple sclerosis. V is TRBV10-3 and J is TRBJ1-5, with a tentative D call TRBD1 (6 bases). Source material: PBMCs. The CDR3 sequence: CAIRGPGNQPQHF. DNA of the CDR3: TGTGCCATCCGGGGGCCCGGCAATCAGCCCCAGCATTTT.